One and the same sample provided the 16 T cell receptor beta chains below, sequenced in a study of cytomegalovirus exposure and HLA in healthy donors (dated by TCRdb to about 2017). Library preparation was by the immunoSEQ multiplex PCR assay. In its TCRdb copy, this immuneACCESS table keeps in-frame sequences only and misses some clones. Where compared with another copy, unresolved V genes explain less than half of these, and the others have no known cause. A total of nearly 200,000 clones appear in this sample, approximately 82% of them only once. The ten largest make up 13% of the sample. The sample consisted of PBMCs. These receptor sequences come from a woman aged 25 to 39 in good health and CMV-seropositive.

V gene TRBV4-1 combines with J gene TRBJ2-1; 12 bases are shared with TRBD2. This CDR3 has 17 amino acids. V was pared by 4 bases and J by 7 bases, with 11 bases of the junction left unmatched. Germline V CDR1 and CDR2: MGHRA, YSYEKL. The CDR3 DNA is TGCGCCAGCAGCCCGACTAGCGGGAGAGTCTCGGAAAATGAGCAGTTCTTC. Its protein is CASSPTSGRVSENEQFF.

J is TRBJ2-1 and V is TRBV27, with D perhaps TRBD1 (5 bases). This CDR3 region has 14 residues. CDR1 is MNHEY, CDR2 SMNVEV, per germline (reference sequence). The V gene lost 3 bases and the J gene lost 4 bases, with 10 bases spanning the gap. The CDR3 region has the DNA TGTGCCAGCAGTTTTCAGGGCGTTTACAATGAGCAGTTCTTC. Residues: CASSFQGVYNEQFF.

The rearrangement uses TRBV29-1 and TRBJ2-2, with D possibly matching TRBD2 (6 bases). The V gene lost 0 bases and the J gene lost 4 bases, with 15 bases spanning the gap. Germline V gene sequence: CDR1 SQVTM, CDR2 ANQGSEA. The CDR3 consists of 16 residues. In DNA form, the CDR3 reads TGCAGCGTTGAAGATACAGCGCCCGGGAGCACCGGGGAGCTGTTTTTT. Residues: CSVEDTAPGSTGELFF.

V is TRBV4-1 and J is TRBJ2-1; 8 nucleotides match TRBD1. Losses at the gene ends were 0 bases for V and 5 bases for J; bases not matched to a gene: 6. Per germline, CDR1 MGHRA and CDR2 YSYEKL. CDR3 length: 16 residues. The CDR3 is CASSQEVWDRNNEQFF. CDR3 sequence (DNA): TGCGCCAGCAGCCAAGAGGTCTGGGACAGGAACAATGAGCAGTTCTTC.

This chain links TRBV7-2 with TRBJ1-2, with D hard to call. The CDR3 sequence is 12 residues long. V was clipped by 3 bases and J by 6 bases, with 8 bases between them. In germline, CDR1 is SGHTA, CDR2 FQGNSA. As DNA, the CDR3 is TGTGCCAGCAGCTTCTTGAGTGATGGCTACACCTTC. Its protein is CASSFLSDGYTF. The entire variable domain, with the rest obtained from reference TRBV7-2 and TRBJ1-2, is as follows: GAGVSQSPSNKVTEKGKDVELRCDPISGHTALYWYRQSLGQGLEFLIYFQGNSAPDKSGLPSDRFSAERTGGSVSTLTIQRTQQEDSAVYLCASSFLSDGYTFGSGTRLTVV.

J is TRBJ2-1 and V is TRBV18, with D perhaps matching TRBD2 (6 bases). The CDR3 is made up of 15 amino acids. Germline CDR1 is KGHSH and CDR2 is LQKENI. V gave up 6 bases and J gave up 6 bases, with 18 bases separating them. CDR3 sequence: CASSQDWVGSNEQFF. The CDR3, as DNA: TGTGCCAGCTCCCAGGACTGGGTCGGGAGCAATGAGCAGTTCTTC. Variable domain in full (rest from reference TRBV18 and TRBJ2-1): NAGVMQNPRHLVRRRGQEARLRCSPMKGHSHVYWYRQLPEEGLKFMVYLQKENIIDESGMPKERFSAEFPKEGPSILRIQQVVRGDSAAYFCASSQDWVGSNEQFFGPGTRLTVL.

The chain uses TRBV6-6 and TRBJ1-2; 7 nucleotides match TRBD1. The length of the CDR3 is 13 residues. Germline values: CDR1 MNHNY, CDR2 SVGAGI (reference sequence). The J segment lost 8 bases and the V segment lost 6 bases, leaving 9 bases of the junction unmatched. CDR3 amino acids: CASSQDRVGGYTF. Here the CDR3 DNA reads TGTGCCAGCAGCCAAGACAGGGTCGGCGGCTACACCTTC.

A few counts support this clone. The germline gene is not matched at one end of the junction; a read error may be the cause. This chain links TRBV5-1 with TRBJ1-3; D remains unclear. Germline lookup yields CDR1 SGHRS and CDR2 YFSETQ. The CDR3 is 15 amino acids. Here the CDR3 reads CASSLDQESGNTIYF. CDR3 nucleotides: TGCGCCAGCAGTTTGGACCAGGAATCTGGAAACACCATATATTTT.

This chain connects TRBV7-2 to TRBJ2-5, with TRBD1 matching 7 bases. This CDR3 spans 15 amino acids. CDR1 and CDR2 from the germline V gene are SGHTA and FQGNSA. With 4 bases clipped from V and 2 bases from J, the junction kept 7 bases outside the gene matches. CDR3 nucleotides: TGTGCCAGCAGCTCAGGGGGTGGCAGACAAGAGACCCAGTACTTC. Translated: CASSSGGGRQETQYF. Variable domain in full (rest from reference TRBV7-2 and TRBJ2-5): GAGVSQSPSNKVTEKGKDVELRCDPISGHTALYWYRQSLGQGLEFLIYFQGNSAPDKSGLPSDRFSAERTGGSVSTLTIQRTQQEDSAVYLCASSSGGGRQETQYFGPGTRLLVL.

CDR3 sequence reads: CASSQRNQGYEQYF. CDR3 DNA: TGTGCCAGCAGCCAACGAAATCAGGGATACGAGCAGTACTTC. The chain links TRBV7-9 to TRBJ2-7, with a possible D match to TRBD1 (5 bases). Germline loops: CDR1 SEHNR, CDR2 FQNEAQ (reference sequence). CDR3 length: 14 amino acids. The V gene lost 5 bases and the J gene lost 4 bases, with 15 bases spanning the gap.

The chain combines TRBV7-2 with TRBJ1-1, with D tentatively TRBD1 (6 bases). Germline CDR1 SGHTA, CDR2 FQGNSA. CDR3 length: 14 amino acids. V was shortened by 7 bases and J by 6 bases, with 18 bases between the two germline ends. The CDR3 sequence is CASKEQGAGAEAFF. CDR3 coding DNA: TGTGCCAGCAAAGAACAGGGCGCGGGCGCTGAAGCTTTCTTT.

The rearrangement joins TRBV7-9 to TRBJ2-1, with 9 bases lining up with TRBD2. CDR1 is SEHNR, CDR2 FQNEAQ, per germline (reference sequence). The CDR3 runs to 16 residues. Unmatched junction bases numbered 4, after V lost 4 bases and J lost 0 bases. The DNA of the CDR3 is TGTGCCAGCAGCTCTAGCGGGACAAGCTCCTACAATGAGCAGTTCTTC. Translation: CASSSSGTSSYNEQFF.

The chain uses TRBV6-5 and TRBJ2-1; 8 positions match TRBD1. This CDR3 spans 14 amino acids. Germline V gene lookup returns CDR1 MNHEY and CDR2 SVGAGI. Trimming cost V 5 bases and J 2 bases; bases outside gene matches: 2. CDR3 protein: CASSRTGPYNEQFF. As DNA, the CDR3 is TGTGCCAGCAGTCGGACAGGGCCCTACAATGAGCAGTTCTTC.

V and J are TRBV28 and TRBJ2-7; 10 bases are a match to TRBD1. CDR3 size: 13 residues. V shed 4 bases and J 4 bases; nucleotides not matched to a gene: 1. Germline values: CDR1 MDHEN, CDR2 SYDVKM. CDR3 nucleotide sequence: TGTGCCAGCAGTTCGGGACAGGGGTACGAGCAGTACTTC. Encoded protein: CASSSGQGYEQYF. Drawing the rest from reference TRBV28 and TRBJ2-7, the complete variable domain is DVKVTQSSRYLVKRTGEKVFLECVQDMDHENMFWYRQDPGLGLRLIYFSYDVKMKEKGDIPEGYSVSREKKERFSLILESASTNQTSMYLCASSSGQGYEQYFGPGTRLTVT.

The chain uses TRBV7-9 and TRBJ2-7; a possible D gene is TRBD2 (5 bases). V was cut by 4 bases and J by 3 bases, with 13 bases left in between. This CDR3 has 14 residues. Germline CDR1 and CDR2: SEHNR and FQNEAQ (reference sequence). CDR3 protein: CASSSSGVVYEQYF. CDR3 bases: TGTGCCAGCAGCTCTTCCGGGGTTGTCTACGAGCAGTACTTC.

This sequence joins TRBV27 and TRBJ2-7, with D possibly being TRBD2 (6 bases). This CDR3 contains 14 residues. Trimming pared 5 bases from V and 3 bases from J, leaving 14 bases between. Germline loops: CDR1 MNHEY, CDR2 SMNVEV (reference sequence). The CDR3 loop reads CASSQHPTSYEQYF. Here the CDR3 DNA reads TGTGCCAGCAGTCAGCACCCGACTAGCTACGAGCAGTACTTC.